The source of this T cell receptor (beta chain) is a study of cytomegalovirus exposure and HLA in healthy donors (dated 2017 in TCRdb). Broadly, across the study: An earlier analysis of about 530 of the donors reported 276 Gb of sequence data and 95 million to 120 million unique TCR beta sequences obtained from about 180 million T cells. An early release that covered roughly 600 HLA-typed donors contained approximately 300 gigabases of sequencing data and 85 million to 100 million unique TCR sequences. Of the roughly 390 genotyped donors, roughly 76% were placed in the genetic ancestry cluster associated with self-reported Caucasian donors. The study aimed to test whether signatures of past pathogen exposure could be identified by cataloging public T cell receptors. The study used immunosequencing to profile the T cell repertoires of some 600 subjects and linked those repertoires to cytomegalovirus serostatus. In addition to the first cohort of about 650 subjects, a separate validation cohort of 120 different subjects was used. To predict cytomegalovirus infection status, the study combined high-throughput TCR immunosequencing, statistical association of individual TCRs with disease status, and machine learning. A later analysis re-analyzed previously published TCR beta repertoires from 600 to 850 donors and added high-resolution HLA genotyping to study TCR occurrence patterns. The later analysis used no new phenotypic data to find candidate immune exposures, relying instead on TCR beta sequences and their occurrence across donors. To decide whether each TCR beta V gene segment behaved as functional or pseudogenic, an earlier analysis of some 600 of the donors relied on high-throughput TCR beta sequencing. Donor age, sex, ethnicity and CMV serostatus were collected together with the repertoire data. Genome-wide SNP genotypes for about 65% of the roughly 700 donors were used in a later genetic analysis, which treated that subset as a discovery cohort. All discovery cohort repertoires had been generated on a single sequencing platform. Class I and class II HLA loci were covered by the typing at four-digit resolution. The number of typed donors differed by locus: about 620-630 for A, B, C, DRB1 and DQB1; approximately 540 for DQA1; 606 for DPA1; and roughly 450 for DPB1. Several DR-DQ haplotypes were treated as single units for association and clustering because of strong linkage in the cohort. Across 398 genotyped donors of the cohort, an average of about 240,000 unique TCR beta nucleotide sequences per donor were sequenced, and approximately 17% of those sequences were non-productive.

Library preparation employed the immunoSEQ multiplex PCR assay. For the multiplex PCR, a mixture combining 60 forward primers for TCR Vbeta segments and 13 reverse primers for TCR Jbeta segments was used. Amplification of the CDR3 region of rearranged TCR beta genes was performed with a multiplex PCR assay on genomic DNA. Amplified TCR beta libraries were sequenced as 87-base-pair reads on the Illumina HiSeq System. As for the authors' bioinformatics: In a later analysis, 77 million or so unique TCR beta chains were counted across the approximately 620 repertoires, and some 10 million of these chains were shared by at least two donors. Raw reads were error-corrected and collapsed into unique sequences with a nearest-neighbor algorithm that merged closely related sequences to remove PCR and sequencing errors. Alignment of CDR3 sequences to IMGT reference sequences was used to assign V, D and J gene segments. For a sequence to be retained, a match of at least six nucleotides to both a V gene segment and a J gene segment was required. A rearrangement was called productive if the CDR3 had no stop codons and remained in frame with V and J, and every other rearrangement was called non-productive. CDR3 was defined by IMGT convention, running from the second conserved V-encoded cysteine to the conserved J-encoded phenylalanine. The earlier analysis of about 610 of the donors excluded any sequence lacking an unambiguous match to a single V gene segment. In an earlier analysis of several hundred of the donors, V segments were called functional above 56.7% productive rearrangements and were called segregating when the between-donor standard deviation exceeded 5%. To diagnose cytomegalovirus status from the catalog of TCR beta chain sequences, a statistical classification framework was built. A later analysis assigned V and J genes by comparing TCR nucleotide sequences with IMGT/GENE-DB human TR gene sequences. The TCRdist pipeline was used in a later analysis to assign CDR3 sequences and most-parsimonious VDJ recombination scenarios. In a later analysis, each TCR beta chain was defined by its CDR3 amino acid sequence together with its V-gene family, and reads without a unique V-gene family were excluded. As a way to deal with suspected cross-contamination and a sequencing artifact, a later analysis dropped 640 or so nucleotide sequences that were highly shared and had low generation probability. In a later analysis, a clonal expansion index was calculated for each public chain from normalized within-repertoire ranks of inferred template counts. In a later analysis, generation probabilities were computed with a VDJ recombination model fitted to out-of-frame rearrangements, and the resulting probabilities were checked against IGoR. Hypergeometric tests were used in a later analysis to score TCR-TCR, TCR-HLA and TCR-CMV co-occurrence, with a repertoire-size bias correction applied to the TCR pairs. A later analysis estimated false discovery rates by permuting HLA or CMV assignments 20 times. In a later analysis, co-occurring TCRs were grouped with DBSCAN, and TCRdist sequence similarity was added when clustering was performed within HLA-allele-positive subsets. Co-occurrence clustering excluded repertoires with fewer than 30,000 or more than 120,000 public chains, plus five with anomalous nucleotide sharing. TCRdb obtained this table from immuneACCESS and retained in-frame rearrangements with V and J assigned. These tables miss some clones; where compared with another copy, unresolved V genes account for less than half of the shortfall, and the remainder is unexplained. V and J calls and clone size are as listed in that table; D and trimming were resolved from the DNA. This sample has over 110,000 clones in its table, and around 73% of those were observed once. The ten top clones hold over 1% of the sample.

Results the study describes overall, beyond this receptor: A further reported finding was that TCR beta sequences accurately predicted the HLA-A and HLA-B alleles for most subjects in the first cohort. Most CMV-associated TCR beta chains appeared to be HLA-restricted in a later analysis, and the HLA associations seemed to be driven largely by CMV exposure. In a later analysis, about 17,000 TCR beta sequences were associated with specific HLA alleles at a false discovery rate of 0.05. The authors suggested that the approach could potentially be extended to other disease states and immunological phenotypes. Compared with the approximately 700-donor mean, donors in an Asian-associated ancestry cluster had fewer N-insertions in productive TCRs, according to a later genetic analysis. In the study, about 150 TCR beta chains were listed as associated with cytomegalovirus. This cohort had only TCR beta chains sequenced, and the lack of alpha or paired-chain data limited which features could be detected. The sequencing pipeline was judged likely to have produced a cluster of highly shared sequence variants as a technical artifact. In both the original and validation cohorts, the classifier was reported to diagnose cytomegalovirus status with high specificity and sensitivity. In a later analysis, the rate of TCR association differed among HLA loci, with DRB1 alleles having the most associated TCRs and HLA-C alleles having the fewest. When HLA alleles, especially DR and DQ, strongly co-occurred, TCR associations were difficult to assign to individual alleles. In vitro tests confirmed that three of the cytomegalovirus-associated TCR beta chains recognize cytomegalovirus antigens. In an earlier analysis of roughly 500 of the donors, most TCR beta V segments appeared in productive rearrangements about 87% or about 30% of the time, broadly matching IMGT annotations. Presence/absence analyses assumed roughly uniform sequencing depth across donors, an assumption that may not hold. The earlier analysis of 450 to 700 of the donors excluded 15 to 20 rarely observed V segments, including chromosome 9 orphons, because counts were too low. A later analysis reported that several top co-occurrence clusters appeared linked to parvovirus B19, influenza, CMV and Epstein-Barr virus. Most TCR sequences were observed very rarely across donors, whereas some public TCRs were present in many individuals. Because the 87-base-pair reads could not distinguish some IMGT-functional V segments, including TRBV6-2 and TRBV6-3, those segments were excluded. Immune exposure information for the cohort was limited to CMV serostatus. Because HLA typing was missing for some donors at each locus, association tests included only the typed subset. In a later analysis, HLA-associated TCR beta chains were found to be more clonally expanded and to have lower generation probabilities than equally common non-associated chains. Correlated functional status among segregating V segments might reflect linkage disequilibrium, but an unknown experimental factor could not be ruled out. An association between a missense DCLRE1C variant and V-gene and J-gene trimming of TCR beta chains was found in a later genetic analysis and replicated in an independent cohort.

Reading from cysteine to phenylalanine, the CDR3 counts 17 amino acids. The only DNA kept is the CDR3, 51 bases in frame from the first base. Deletion took 5 bases off V and 3 bases off J, with a span of 20 bases between the germline ends. According to the germline V gene, CDR1 reads MDHEN and CDR2 reads SYDVKM. This clone was seen a few times. The antigen it binds to is not known. Base qualities are missing; no much larger clone stands one base away. The cohort comprised some 680 healthy bone marrow donors. At the time of sampling, all cohort members were nominally healthy, though unrecorded immune exposures were likely present. The donor tested CMV seronegative and was one of the 352 seronegative cohort members. A peripheral blood sample was collected from each donor, and TCR beta sequencing was performed on peripheral blood mononuclear cells. Genomic DNA extraction from the blood cell samples was performed with the Qiagen DNeasy Blood Extraction Kit.

The rearranged segments are TRBV28 and TRBJ1-3, with a weak D call of TRBD1 (5 bases match). The source is a woman in her forties in good health and CMV-seronegative. Sequenced sample: PBMCs. The nucleotide sequence is given as TGTGCCAGCAGTCCTTGGGTTACAGGCCAACATGGAAACACCATATATTTT. This translates into CASSPWVTGQHGNTIYF. The CDR3 plus the reference TRBV28 and TRBJ1-3 genes for the other parts give the full variable domain: DVKVTQSSRYLVKRTGEKVFLECVQDMDHENMFWYRQDPGLGLRLIYFSYDVKMKEKGDIPEGYSVSREKKERFSLILESASTNQTSMYLCASSPWVTGQHGNTIYFGEGSWLTVV.